This T cell receptor (beta chain) was found in a study of T-cell memory formation after mild COVID-19. Each CDR3 protein is one row after TCRdb ran MiXCR on the 5' RACE reads. Here the sample spans 350,000 to 500,000 distinct CDR3 sequences, about 25% being singletons. The sequenced sample was PBMCs or a T cell subset sorted from them (not recorded which). The source is an adult woman who had mild COVID-19 (a few samples of this study predate the infection). Cell type and time point are not known.

As DNA, the CDR3 is TGTGCCAGCAGTCCCCGGGTGGGGAGGGCAGATACGCAGTATTTT. Translated, it gives CASSPRVGRADTQYF. The rearrangement joins TRBV12-3 or TRBV12-4 to TRBJ2-3; 7 nucleotides match TRBD2. This CDR3 is built from 15 residues. Unmatched junction bases numbered 9, after V lost 5 bases and J lost 4 bases.